What follows are 30 T cell receptor beta chains derived from one specimen sequenced in a study of T cell repertoires in cytomegalovirus infection. One entry per CDR3 protein, called by TCRdb with MiXCR from the reads. The sample comprises approximately 70,000 distinct CDR3 sequences, 4% of which are singletons, and about 20% rests with the top ten. What was sequenced was PBMCs. These receptors came from a human donor in good health (CMV status not recorded). Some clones in this sample may be carry-over from other donors' samples.

The sample holds many counts of this clonotype. This chain links TRBV6-8 with TRBJ2-7; D unresolved. Trimming took off 7 bases at V and 7 bases at J, with 14 bases between the two ends. Per germline, CDR1 MNHGY and CDR2 SAAAGT. This CDR3 has 12 residues. CDR3 amino acids: CASNEKTPEQYF. The CDR3 DNA sequence: TGTGCCAGCAACGAAAAGACTCCAGAGCAGTACTTC.

This clonotype came up a few times. The genes are TRBV7-8 and TRBJ1-1; D remains ambiguous. Trimming removed 2 bases at V and 4 bases at J, with 8 bases between. Germline V gene lookup returns CDR1 SGHVS and CDR2 FQNEAQ. The CDR3 sequence is 13 residues long. The CDR3: CASSLRRVTEAFF. CDR3 in DNA: TGTGCCAGCAGCTTAAGGCGGGTCACTGAAGCTTTCTTT.

This clonotype has ten or more counts. The CDR3 sequence: CASSLMSAGGRNEQYF. CDR3 sequence (DNA): TGTGCCAGCAGCTTAATGTCAGCGGGGGGGCGAAACGAGCAGTACTTC. The chain recombines TRBV7-2 with TRBJ2-7; TRBD2 matches at 10 bases. Germline V gives CDR1 SGHTA, CDR2 FQGNSA. This CDR3 has 16 residues. With V trimmed by 2 bases and J by 5 bases, 9 bases remained unmatched. Full variable domain (missing parts from reference TRBV7-2 and TRBJ2-7): GAGVSQSPSNKVTEKGKDVELRCDPISGHTALYWYRQSLGQGLEFLIYFQGNSAPDKSGLPSDRFSAERTGGSVSTLTIQRTQQEDSAVYLCASSLMSAGGRNEQYFGPGTRLTVT.

This clonotype was observed at least ten times. The chain recombines TRBV7-9 with TRBJ2-7; TRBD1 matches 7 bases. Germline V gives CDR1 SEHNR, CDR2 FQNEAQ (reference sequence). V shed 5 bases and J 3 bases; nucleotides not matched to a gene: 10. The CDR3 covers 15 residues. This CDR3 is CASSRQGQLFYEQYF. The CDR3 DNA is TGTGCCAGCAGCCGGCAGGGACAGCTATTCTACGAGCAGTACTTC.

This clonotype was counted ten times or more. This rearrangement joins TRBV20-1 to TRBJ2-3; D may be TRBD2 (5 bases). V was pared by 2 bases and J by 4 bases, with 16 bases between. This CDR3 has 15 residues. In germline, CDR1 is DFQATT, CDR2 SNEGSKA (reference sequence). For the CDR3, the DNA is TGCAGTGCTAGATCTGGACTCTTCCTCTCAGATACGCAGTATTTT. Its protein product is CSARSGLFLSDTQYF.

This clonotype has at least ten counts. The V call is TRBV7-2, the J call TRBJ2-7; D is undetermined. This CDR3 contains 12 residues. The germline CDR1 and CDR2 sequences are SGHTA and FQGNSA. V lost 3 bases and J 3 bases, leaving 6 bases between the germline ends. The chain's CDR3 is CASSFDNYEQYF. In DNA, the CDR3 is TGTGCCAGCAGCTTCGACAACTACGAGCAGTACTTC.

This clonotype was seen at least ten times. J is TRBJ2-2 and V is TRBV19, with D perhaps given as TRBD1 or TRBD2 (5 bases each). Germline V gene lookup returns CDR1 LNHDA and CDR2 SQIVND (reference sequence). V was shortened by 3 bases and J by 1 base, with 6 bases between the two germline ends. The CDR3 totals 14 residues. The CDR3 spells CASSMGVNTGELFF. CDR3 bases: TGTGCCAGTAGTATGGGGGTGAACACCGGGGAGCTGTTTTTT.

This clonotype was observed at least ten times. This chain connects TRBV7-2 to TRBJ2-7; 7 bases line up with TRBD1. CDR1 and CDR2 from the germline V gene are SGHTA and FQGNSA. The CDR3 has 14 residues. The V gene end was trimmed by 5 bases and the J gene end by 2 bases; junction bases not matched to a gene: 6. Here the CDR3 DNA reads TGTGCCAGCAGCATCACCGGGACAGCCTACGAGCAGTACTTC. Translating gives CASSITGTAYEQYF. The full variable domain, its missing parts supplied by reference TRBV7-2 and TRBJ2-7, is GAGVSQSPSNKVTEKGKDVELRCDPISGHTALYWYRQSLGQGLEFLIYFQGNSAPDKSGLPSDRFSAERTGGSVSTLTIQRTQQEDSAVYLCASSITGTAYEQYFGPGTRLTVT.

This clonotype was observed at least ten times. The chain uses TRBV7-2 and TRBJ2-1; 8 bases line up with TRBD2. Germline values: CDR1 SGHTA, CDR2 FQGNSA. The V gene end was trimmed by 7 bases and the J gene end by 6 bases; junction bases not matched to a gene: 11. The CDR3 spans 15 residues. The CDR3 loop is CASNPTSVKSNEQFF. The CDR3 coding sequence is TGTGCCAGCAACCCGACTAGCGTCAAATCCAATGAGCAGTTCTTC.

This clonotype was seen at least ten times. The genes are TRBV7-2 and TRBJ2-7; 7 positions match TRBD1. Germline V gene lookup returns CDR1 SGHTA and CDR2 FQGNSA. Germline trimming cut 5 bases from V and 4 bases from J; bases unmatched to any gene: 8. This CDR3 has 14 residues. CDR3 nucleotide sequence: TGTGCCAGCAGCGCCCGGGACAGTTTATACGAGCAGTACTTC. Translating it yields CASSARDSLYEQYF.

This clonotype occurred many times. The chain couples TRBV29-1 to TRBJ1-2; 8 bases match TRBD1. V was pared by 1 base and J by 4 bases, with 2 bases of the junction left unmatched. Germline CDR1 and CDR2: SQVTM and ANQGSEA. The CDR3 runs to 13 residues. DNA for the CDR3: TGCAGCGTTGAAGGTGACAGGGGCTATGGCTACACCTTC. Protein sequence: CSVEGDRGYGYTF.

There are a few counts of this clonotype. V usage is TRBV5-1 and J usage is TRBJ2-1; a possible D gene is TRBD2 (7 bases). This CDR3 has 16 residues. With 0 bases removed from V and 5 bases from J, the gap between germline ends came to 15 bases. Germline loops: CDR1 SGHRS, CDR2 YFSETQ. The CDR3 DNA is TGCGCCAGCAGCTTGGGAGTGGCGGGGGCTCACAATGAGCAGTTCTTC. Residues: CASSLGVAGAHNEQFF.

This clonotype came up many times. The V gene is TRBV7-6, the J gene TRBJ2-2; weak D call: TRBD1 (7 bases). This CDR3 comprises 14 residues. Germline assignment: CDR1 SGHVS and CDR2 FNYEAQ. V was shortened by 6 bases and J by 6 bases, with 14 bases between the two germline ends. The CDR3 DNA follows: TGTGCCAGCAGTTGGAGGGGGCCCGCCGGGGAGCTGTTTTTT. Its protein is CASSWRGPAGELFF.

This clonotype occurred many times. The rearrangement uses TRBV7-3 and TRBJ2-3; TRBD2 matches at 9 bases. The germline V gene has CDR1 SGHTA and CDR2 FQGTGA. V lost 4 bases and J lost 4; bases outside the gene matches: 6. The CDR3 covers 15 residues. CDR3 DNA sequence: TGTGCCAGCAGCTCGGGACTAGCAGCGGCAGATACGCAGTATTTT. The encoded protein is CASSSGLAAADTQYF.

The chain combines TRBV7-2 with TRBJ2-1; 11 bases fit TRBD2. The V segment lost 3 bases and the J segment 10 bases; nucleotides outside the gene matches: 8. The CDR3 sequence is 15 residues long. Looked up from germline, CDR1 is SGHTA and CDR2 is FQGNSA. CDR3 sequence: CASSFGLAGGGEQFF. The CDR3 DNA reads as TGTGCCAGCAGCTTTGGTCTAGCGGGAGGAGGGGAGCAGTTCTTC.

This clonotype was counted at least ten times. The chain links TRBV5-1 to TRBJ1-1; weak D call: TRBD1 (6 bases). Trimming left V 4 bases short and J 0 bases short, with 16 bases between. From germline, CDR1 is SGHRS and CDR2 YFSETQ. The CDR3 consists of 16 residues. CDR3 in DNA: TGCGCCAGCAGCCTGGGGGCAGGGGCACTGAACACTGAAGCTTTCTTT. Translated, it gives CASSLGAGALNTEAFF.

The sample holds many counts of this clonotype. V usage is TRBV28 and J usage is TRBJ2-7; possible D gene TRBD1, 6 bases. Germline values: CDR1 MDHEN, CDR2 SYDVKM. The CDR3 has 13 residues. V shed 4 bases and J shed 0 bases, with 7 bases lying between them. The CDR3 loop is CASSWDISYEQYF. CDR3 DNA: TGTGCCAGCAGTTGGGACATCTCCTACGAGCAGTACTTC. Using reference TRBV28 and TRBJ2-7 for the parts outside the CDR3, the full variable domain is DVKVTQSSRYLVKRTGEKVFLECVQDMDHENMFWYRQDPGLGLRLIYFSYDVKMKEKGDIPEGYSVSREKKERFSLILESASTNQTSMYLCASSWDISYEQYFGPGTRLTVT.

This clonotype has ten or more counts. This chain uses TRBV7-2 with TRBJ2-3, with a weak D call TRBD2 (6 bases). The CDR3 is made up of 14 amino acids. The germline V and J ends were trimmed by 5 bases and 4 bases, with 13 bases remaining between them. The V gene's germline CDR1 is SGHTA and CDR2 FQGNSA. CDR3 residues: CASSQRSGADTQYF. The DNA of the CDR3 is TGTGCCAGCAGCCAAAGGTCGGGGGCAGATACGCAGTATTTT.

The sample holds many counts of this clonotype. The chain has TRBV7-3 and TRBJ1-3, with TRBD1 as a possible D gene (6 bases). The ends were cut back, 8 bases at V and 0 bases at J, with 14 bases in the middle. Germline V gene data show CDR1 as SGHTA and CDR2 as FQGTGA. The CDR3 consists of 15 residues. The CDR3, as DNA: TGTGCCAGCTCGGCGACAGGCTCCTCTGGAAACACCATATATTTT. Amino acids: CASSATGSSGNTIYF.

This clonotype was seen repeatedly, ten times or more. The J gene is TRBJ1-6, the V gene TRBV4-2; D is undetermined. CDR3 size: 16 residues. The germline CDR1 and CDR2 sequences are LGHNA and YNFKEQ. V lost 4 bases and J 4 bases, leaving 14 bases between the germline ends. The CDR3 nucleotides read TGTGCCAGCAGCCCCTTTGGGCGGGAGTATAATTCACCCCTCCACTTT. Translation: CASSPFGREYNSPLHF.

This clonotype was recorded at least ten times. The chain combines TRBV7-8 with TRBJ2-1, with D uncertain. Germline V lookup: CDR1 SGHVS, CDR2 FQNEAQ. The CDR3 consists of 16 residues. Trimming cost V 3 bases and J 4 bases, with 16 bases left between them. The CDR3: CASSFRNVDGYNEQFF. CDR3 nucleotide sequence: TGTGCCAGCAGCTTCCGAAACGTAGACGGGTACAATGAGCAGTTCTTC. The variable domain in full, completed from reference TRBV7-8 and TRBJ2-1, reads GAGVSQSPRYKVAKRGQDVALRCDPISGHVSLFWYQQALGQGPEFLTYFQNEAQLDKSGLPSDRFFAERPEGSVSTLKIQRTQQEDSAVYLCASSFRNVDGYNEQFFGPGTRLTVL.

This clonotype has ten or more counts. The chain's CDR3 is CASSRGNLNNEQFF. The CDR3 nucleotides read TGTGCCAGCAGCAGGGGTAATCTGAACAATGAGCAGTTCTTC. The chain employs TRBV12-3 or TRBV12-4 and TRBJ2-1; maybe TRBD1 (6 bases). This CDR3 has 14 residues. Deletions cut 6 bases from V and 5 bases from J, with 14 bases between.

This clonotype was counted a few times. The V call is TRBV2, the J call TRBJ2-6; D perhaps matches TRBD2 (6 bases). The CDR3 consists of 17 residues. Trimming left V 6 bases short and J 4 bases short, with 19 bases between. Germline V gives CDR1 SNHLY, CDR2 FYNNEI. Here the CDR3 DNA reads TGTGCCAGCAGGGGAAAACCGGGAGTGGGAGGGGCCAACGTCCTGACTTTC. It yields the protein CASRGKPGVGGANVLTF.

This clonotype was seen many times. The V gene is TRBV7-6, the J gene TRBJ2-1; D remains unclear. V was pared by 4 bases and J by 2 bases, with 9 bases between. The CDR3 totals 14 residues. In germline, CDR1 is SGHVS, CDR2 FNYEAQ. Written as DNA, the CDR3 is TGTGCCAGCAGCTCTAAGCACCCCTACAATGAGCAGTTCTTC. Translated: CASSSKHPYNEQFF.

This clonotype came up many times. The junction shows a germline mismatch at one end, possibly a read error. The V call is TRBV12-3 or TRBV12-4, the J call TRBJ2-2, with 11 bases lining up with TRBD2. This CDR3 region has 15 residues. CDR3 in DNA: TGTGCCAGCAGTCTAGCGGGGGGTGCAACCGGGGAGCTGTTTTTT. Its protein is CASSLAGGATGELFF.

This clonotype was recorded at least ten times. V and J are TRBV4-1 and TRBJ1-6; the D is unclear. CDR1 is MGHRA, CDR2 YSYEKL, per germline. The CDR3 has 12 residues. V lost 1 base, J lost 9 bases, and 4 bases lay in between. This chain's CDR3 is CASSQVFSPLHF. For the CDR3, the DNA is TGCGCCAGCAGCCAAGTATTTTCACCCCTCCACTTT.

At least ten counts were recorded for this clonotype. V and J are TRBV7-2 and TRBJ2-1; D unclear. The CDR3 is 11 residues long. The V gene's germline CDR1 is SGHTA and CDR2 FQGNSA. The V and J ends lost 2 bases and 6 bases respectively, with 2 bases between them. The CDR3 spells CASSLLNEQFF. The CDR3 DNA follows: TGTGCCAGCAGCTTACTCAATGAGCAGTTCTTC.

Ten or more counts support this clonotype. The rearrangement joins TRBV6-1 to TRBJ2-1, with D perhaps being TRBD1 or TRBD2 (6 bases each). Germline V gene lookup returns CDR1 MNHNS and CDR2 SASEGT. V gave up 5 bases and J gave up 4 bases, with 12 bases separating them. There are 14 residues in the CDR3. The DNA of the CDR3 is TGTGCCAGCAGTCGAGAGGGGGGATACAATGAGCAGTTCTTC. It specifies CASSREGGYNEQFF.

Many counts were recorded for this clonotype. The chain uses TRBV7-8 and TRBJ1-5; 7 nucleotides line up with TRBD1. Trimming at V came to 4 bases and at J to 5 bases, leaving 5 bases not matched to a gene. Germline lookup yields CDR1 SGHVS and CDR2 FQNEAQ. The CDR3 is 14 amino acids. CDR3 sequence reads: CASSSGQDYQPQHF. Here the CDR3 DNA reads TGTGCCAGCAGCTCCGGACAGGACTATCAGCCCCAGCATTTT.

This clonotype came up many times. This chain joins TRBV25-1 and TRBJ2-7, with 7 bases matching TRBD1. Germline V lookup: CDR1 MGHDK, CDR2 SYGVNS. The V segment lost 5 bases and the J segment 3 bases; nucleotides outside the gene matches: 7. The CDR3 is made up of 14 amino acids. Written as DNA, the CDR3 is TGTGCCAGCAGTAGGACAGGAAGCCTCTACGAGCAGTACTTC. Protein: CASSRTGSLYEQYF.